The entry below gives a single T cell receptor (beta chain) sequence along with its context. Its antigen is not identified. The ends were cut back, 5 bases at V and 10 bases at J, with 17 bases in the middle. CDR3 size: 13 residues. CDR1 is MNHEY and CDR2 is SVGAGI in the germline V gene. The sample originates from a study of cytomegalovirus exposure and HLA in healthy donors. Overall study findings and caveats: Analyzed later, association rates of TCRs varied across HLA loci, with DRB1 most and HLA-C fewest. A later analysis found common viral pathogens apparently linked to several of the most significant clusters. Presence/absence analyses supposed approximately even sequencing depth among donors. Based on reports, TCR beta sequences accurately predicted HLA-A and HLA-B alleles for most subjects.

The primer mix had 60 Vbeta and 13 Jbeta primers. Here immunoSEQ multiplex PCR was the method, and the copy in TCRdb shows in-frame clones only, minus some. The data hold about 170,000 clones, with around 85% observed a single time. The J gene is TRBJ1-1, the V gene TRBV6-5, with D maybe TRBD1 (6 bases). This clonotype originated in a male donor in good health and CMV-seronegative. Specimen: PBMCs. In DNA, the CDR3 is TGTGCCAGCAGTCGCGACAACAGGGTTGGAGCTTTCTTT. This translates into CASSRDNRVGAFF.